The present T cell receptor beta chain was sequenced within a study of T cells in Graves' hyperthyroidism and ophthalmopathy. A patient was excluded if there was uncontrolled infection, other autoimmune disease, pregnancy or lactation. Diagnoses rested on clinical symptoms, serum thyroxine and TRAb, thyroid ultrasound and orbital computed tomography. Researchers amplified the TCR beta CDR3 regions from RNA transcripts. HTBI primers were employed in a first-round RT-PCR of the TCR CDR3. MiXCR was run by TCRdb on the multiplex PCR reads, yielding one entry per CDR3 protein. The sample includes about 480,000 distinct CDR3 sequences, approximately 23% of them seen just once. The J segment lost 3 bases and the V segment lost 1 base, leaving 5 bases of the junction unmatched. The CDR3 length is 15 residues. Germline CDR1 reads WSHSY; CDR2 reads SAAADI. Findings and caveats of the study: Blood also showed most of the thyroid clonotypes that were expanded above 0.001.

About this clonotype itself: The antigen remains unidentified.

The genes are TRBV10-2 and TRBJ2-7; TRBD1 agrees at 8 bases. The receptor's source is a woman aged 70-85 years with Graves' ophthalmopathy. Sequenced: blood. The CDR3 DNA follows: TGCGCCAGCAGTGAGTTAGGAGACAGGGGCTACGAGCAGTACTTC. Translated, it gives CASSELGDRGYEQYF.